This TCR beta chain was sequenced for a study of identical twins. Germline V gene data show CDR1 as GTSNPN and CDR2 as SVGIG (reference sequence). The CDR3 loop spans 12 amino acids. V shed 0 bases and J shed 0 bases, with 2 bases lying between them. Each CDR3 protein gets one entry after TCRdb re-called the 5' RACE reads with MiXCR. The sample has 300,000 or so distinct CDR3 sequences, roughly 9% seen once. Notes on the study in general: Carriage of fewer insertions was seen in abundant cord blood beta clonotypes, whereas memory repertoires showed none.

As for this clonotype: The antigen remains undetermined.

The data also belong to a second study, concerning yellow fever vaccine responses in identical twins.

The sample consisted of CD8+ T cells sorted from blood. The sequence came from a woman between 18 and 29 years old in good health. The V and J genes are TRBV30 and TRBJ1-1; D unclear. The CDR3 loop reads CAWSVMNTEAFF. Written as DNA, the CDR3 is TGTGCCTGGAGTGTCATGAACACTGAAGCTTTCTTT.